This T cell receptor beta chain was retrieved from a study of vaccination effects on CD4 cells after COVID-19. Whole-study results and caveats: The study found that only 1 of 255 vaccine-induced clones from healthy vaccinees cross-reacted with common cold coronaviruses.

About this clone itself: The target antigen is unknown.

After removal of 0 bases from V and 6 bases from J, the junction contained 11 bases not matched to a gene. The CDR3 spans 17 residues. The germline V gene has CDR1 MNHEY and CDR2 SMNVEV (reference sequence). After expansion with viral peptide pools in the ViraFEST assay, antigen-specific CD4+ T cells were sequenced. Subsequent to a culture period of more than 9 days, CD4+ T cells were isolated. Two-dose BNT162b2 or mRNA-1273 vaccination was given to participants. Method: immunoSEQ multiplex PCR; TCRdb's copy keeps in-frame clones and lacks some. The sample carries about 24,000 clones, over 75% recorded once.

Sequences were derived from CD4+ T cells from PBMCs cultured with HCoV-NL63 spike peptides, sampled after COVID-19 vaccination. The chain couples TRBV27 to TRBJ2-1; 7 positions match TRBD2. This receptor was taken from a human donor who received a COVID-19 vaccine. As DNA, the CDR3 is TGTGCCAGCAGTTTATCGGGGAGGGCCGGATTTAGCAATGAGCAGTTCTTC. Translating it yields CASSLSGRAGFSNEQFF.